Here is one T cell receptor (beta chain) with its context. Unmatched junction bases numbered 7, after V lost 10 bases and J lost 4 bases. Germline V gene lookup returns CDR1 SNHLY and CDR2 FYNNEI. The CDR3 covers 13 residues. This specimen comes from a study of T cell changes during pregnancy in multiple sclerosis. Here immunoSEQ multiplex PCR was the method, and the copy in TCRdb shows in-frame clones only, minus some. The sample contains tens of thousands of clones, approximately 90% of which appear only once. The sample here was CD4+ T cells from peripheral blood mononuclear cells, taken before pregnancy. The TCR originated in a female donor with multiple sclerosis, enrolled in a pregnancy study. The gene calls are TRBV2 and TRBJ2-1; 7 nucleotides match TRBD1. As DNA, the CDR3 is TGTGCCACCCCGGGACAGACGTACAATGAGCAGTTCTTC. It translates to CATPGQTYNEQFF.